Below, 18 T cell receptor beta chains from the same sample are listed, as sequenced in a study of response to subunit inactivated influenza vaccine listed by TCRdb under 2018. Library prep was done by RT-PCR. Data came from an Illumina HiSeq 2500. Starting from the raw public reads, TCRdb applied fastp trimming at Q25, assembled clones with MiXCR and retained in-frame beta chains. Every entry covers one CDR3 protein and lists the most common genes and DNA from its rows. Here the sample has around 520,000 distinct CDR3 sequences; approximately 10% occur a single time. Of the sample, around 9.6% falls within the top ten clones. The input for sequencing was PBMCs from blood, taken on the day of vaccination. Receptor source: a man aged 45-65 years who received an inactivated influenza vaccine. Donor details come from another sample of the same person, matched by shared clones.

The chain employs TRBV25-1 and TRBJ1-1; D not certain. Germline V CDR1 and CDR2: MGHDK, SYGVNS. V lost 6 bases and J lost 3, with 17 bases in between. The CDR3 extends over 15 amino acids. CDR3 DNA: TGTGCCAGCAGCCCCACCCAAAATGCGGACACTGAAGCTTTCTTT. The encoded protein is CASSPTQNADTEAFF.

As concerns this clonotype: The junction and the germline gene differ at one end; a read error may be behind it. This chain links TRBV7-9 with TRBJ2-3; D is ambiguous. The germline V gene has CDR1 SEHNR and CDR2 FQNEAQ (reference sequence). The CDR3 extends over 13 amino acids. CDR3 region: CVSSLRSPDTQYF. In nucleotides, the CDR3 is TGTGTCAGCAGCTTACGCTCGCCAGATACGCAGTATTTT.

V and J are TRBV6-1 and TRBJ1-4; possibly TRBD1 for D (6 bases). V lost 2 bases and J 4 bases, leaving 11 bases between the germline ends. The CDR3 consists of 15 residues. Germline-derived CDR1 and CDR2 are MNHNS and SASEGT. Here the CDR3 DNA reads TGTGCCAGCAGTGAAACGGGGACAAGTAATGAAAAACTGTTTTTT. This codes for CASSETGTSNEKLFF.

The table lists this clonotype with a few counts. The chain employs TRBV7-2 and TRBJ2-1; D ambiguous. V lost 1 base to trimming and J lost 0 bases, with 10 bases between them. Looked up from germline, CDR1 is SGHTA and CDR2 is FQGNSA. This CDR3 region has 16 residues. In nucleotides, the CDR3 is TGTGCCAGCAGCTTAGTTTTCGGTGTCTCCTACAATGAGCAGTTCTTC. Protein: CASSLVFGVSYNEQFF.

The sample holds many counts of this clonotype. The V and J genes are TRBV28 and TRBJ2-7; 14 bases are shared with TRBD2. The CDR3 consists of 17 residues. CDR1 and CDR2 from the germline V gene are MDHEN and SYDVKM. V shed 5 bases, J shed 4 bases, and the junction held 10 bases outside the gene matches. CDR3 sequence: CASSHLGLAGVSYEQYF. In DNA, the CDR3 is TGTGCCAGCAGTCACTTGGGACTAGCGGGAGTTTCTTACGAGCAGTACTTC.

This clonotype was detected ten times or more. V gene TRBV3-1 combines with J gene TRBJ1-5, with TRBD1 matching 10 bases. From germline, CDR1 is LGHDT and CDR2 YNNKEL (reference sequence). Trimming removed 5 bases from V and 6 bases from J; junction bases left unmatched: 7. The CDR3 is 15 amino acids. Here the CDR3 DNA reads TGTGCCAGCAGCGGCGGGGGGACAGGGGTTCAGCCCCAGCATTTT. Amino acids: CASSGGGTGVQPQHF.

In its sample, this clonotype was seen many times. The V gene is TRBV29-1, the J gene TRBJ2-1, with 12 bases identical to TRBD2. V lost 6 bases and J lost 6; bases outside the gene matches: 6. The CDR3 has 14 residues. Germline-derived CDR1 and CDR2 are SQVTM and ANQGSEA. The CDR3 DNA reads TGCAGCGTGGCGTCTAGCGGGGGGGGCAATGAGCAGTTCTTC. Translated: CSVASSGGGNEQFF.

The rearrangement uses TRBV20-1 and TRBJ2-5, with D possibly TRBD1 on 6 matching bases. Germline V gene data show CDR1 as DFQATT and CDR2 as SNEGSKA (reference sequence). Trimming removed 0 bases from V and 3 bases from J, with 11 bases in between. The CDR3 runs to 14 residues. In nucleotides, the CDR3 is TGCAGTGCTAGAGAGGTGGGACAAGAAGAGACCCAGTACTTC. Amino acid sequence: CSAREVGQEETQYF.

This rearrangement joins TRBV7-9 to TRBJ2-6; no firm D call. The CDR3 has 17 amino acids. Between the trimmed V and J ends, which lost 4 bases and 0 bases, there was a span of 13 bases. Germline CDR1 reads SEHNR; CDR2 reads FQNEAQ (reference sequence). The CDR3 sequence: CASSSLVGYSGANVLTF. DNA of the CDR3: TGTGCCAGCAGCTCCCTCGTCGGCTACTCTGGGGCCAACGTCCTGACTTTC.

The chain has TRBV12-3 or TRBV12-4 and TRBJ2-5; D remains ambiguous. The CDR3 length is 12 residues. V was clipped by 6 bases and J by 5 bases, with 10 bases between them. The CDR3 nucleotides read TGTGCCAGCAGGGTGGGTCTTGAGACCCAGTACTTC. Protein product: CASRVGLETQYF.

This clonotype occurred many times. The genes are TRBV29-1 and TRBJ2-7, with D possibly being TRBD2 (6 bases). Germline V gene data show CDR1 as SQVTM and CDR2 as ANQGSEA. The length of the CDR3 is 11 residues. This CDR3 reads CTAGSSYEQYF. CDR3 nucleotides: TGCACCGCCGGGAGCTCCTACGAGCAGTACTTC.

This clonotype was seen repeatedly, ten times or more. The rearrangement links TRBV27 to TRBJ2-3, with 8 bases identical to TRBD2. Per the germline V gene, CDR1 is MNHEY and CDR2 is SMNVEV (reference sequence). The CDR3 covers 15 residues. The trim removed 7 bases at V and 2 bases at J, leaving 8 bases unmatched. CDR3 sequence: CASKSRGAVTDTQYF. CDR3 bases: TGTGCCAGCAAGTCGCGGGGGGCTGTCACAGATACGCAGTATTTT.

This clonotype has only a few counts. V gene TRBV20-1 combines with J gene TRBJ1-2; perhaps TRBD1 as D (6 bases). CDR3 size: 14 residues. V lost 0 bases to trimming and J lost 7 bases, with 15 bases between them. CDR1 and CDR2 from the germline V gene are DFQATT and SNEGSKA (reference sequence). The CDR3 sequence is CSAREGGTRGGYTF. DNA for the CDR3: TGCAGTGCTAGAGAGGGCGGGACACGGGGTGGCTACACCTTC.

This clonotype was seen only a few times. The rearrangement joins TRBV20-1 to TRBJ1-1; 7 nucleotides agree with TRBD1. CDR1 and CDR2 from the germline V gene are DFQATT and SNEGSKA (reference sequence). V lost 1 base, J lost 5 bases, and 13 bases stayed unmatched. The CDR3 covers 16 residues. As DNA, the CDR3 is TGCAGTGCTAGAGGCGGACTTAGGACAGGATTTACTGAAGCTTTCTTT. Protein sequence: CSARGGLRTGFTEAFF.

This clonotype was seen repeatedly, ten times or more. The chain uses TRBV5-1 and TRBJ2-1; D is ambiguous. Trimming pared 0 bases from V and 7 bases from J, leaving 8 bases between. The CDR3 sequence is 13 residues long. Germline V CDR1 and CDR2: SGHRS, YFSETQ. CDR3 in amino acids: CASSLADWNEQFF. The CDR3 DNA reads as TGCGCCAGCAGCTTGGCGGATTGGAATGAGCAGTTCTTC. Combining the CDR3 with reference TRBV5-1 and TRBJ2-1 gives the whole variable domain KAGVTQTPRYLIKTRGQQVTLSCSPISGHRSVSWYQQTPGQGLQFLFEYFSETQRNKGNFPGRFSGRQFSNSRSEMNVSTLELGDSALYLCASSLADWNEQFFGPGTRLTVL.

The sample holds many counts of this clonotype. CDR3 protein: CASSKDPSPLHF. The CDR3 DNA follows: TGTGCCAGCAGCAAGGACCCATCACCCCTCCACTTT. The chain links TRBV13 to TRBJ1-6; D uncertain. This CDR3 is built from 12 residues. V was pared by 5 bases and J by 10 bases, with 9 bases between. Germline CDR1 reads PRHDT; CDR2 reads FYEKMQ (reference sequence).

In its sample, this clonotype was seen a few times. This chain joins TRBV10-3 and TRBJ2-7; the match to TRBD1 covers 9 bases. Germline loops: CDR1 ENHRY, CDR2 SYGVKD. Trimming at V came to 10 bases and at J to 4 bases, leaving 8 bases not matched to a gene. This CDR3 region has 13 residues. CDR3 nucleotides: TGTGCCACCGAGGGACAGGGTGTTTACGAGCAGTACTTC. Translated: CATEGQGVYEQYF.

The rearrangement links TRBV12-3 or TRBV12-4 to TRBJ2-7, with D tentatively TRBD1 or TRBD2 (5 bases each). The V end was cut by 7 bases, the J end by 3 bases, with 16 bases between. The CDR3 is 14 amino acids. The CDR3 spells CASTRAGNNYEQYF. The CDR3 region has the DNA TGTGCCAGCACCAGGGCCGGGAACAACTACGAGCAGTACTTC.